Shown below are 22 T cell receptor beta chains from a single sample sequenced in a study of graft-versus-host responses after intestinal transplantation (dated by TCRdb to about 2021). Their target antigens are unknown. The library was built by means of the immunoSEQ multiplex PCR assay. Held by TCRdb, this immuneACCESS table contains in-frame sequences only and omits some clones. Under half of the omission traces to an unresolved V gene where checked; the cause of the rest is unknown. This sample gives about 94,000 clones in total; 75% to 95% of them show up just once. 0.5% of the sample is held by the ten biggest clonotypes. Sample time point, as interpreted from the label and publication: cells obtained before transplantation from donor or recipient. The starting material was unstimulated CD8+ T cells sorted from spleen or lymph node cells, obtained before intestinal transplant. The origin of the receptors is a human donor who received an intestinal transplant.

The V call is TRBV9, the J call TRBJ2-1; 11 bases map to TRBD2. J gave up 6 bases and V 1 base, and 3 bases lay outside the gene matches. This CDR3 comprises 15 residues. Per the germline V gene, CDR1 is SGDLS and CDR2 is YYNGEE. The CDR3 nucleotides read TGTGCCAGCAGCGTACTAGCGGGGGGCCTCAATGAGCAGTTCTTC. Protein: CASSVLAGGLNEQFF.

This clone was picked up one time. The chain has TRBV5-1 and TRBJ2-7; tentatively, D is TRBD1 (5 bases). The germline V and J ends were trimmed by 4 bases and 2 bases, with 13 bases remaining between them. Per germline, CDR1 SGHRS and CDR2 YFSETQ. The CDR3 totals 14 residues. As DNA, the CDR3 is TGCGCCAGCAGCCTTCTTCAGGGCGCCTACGAGCAGTACTTC. This sequence encodes CASSLLQGAYEQYF.

This chain joins TRBV11-3 and TRBJ1-2, with a weak D call TRBD1 (5 bases). Germline lookup yields CDR1 SGHNT and CDR2 YENEEA. V lost 2 bases and J lost 7, with 14 bases in between. CDR3 size: 14 residues. CDR3 sequence reads: CASSLQGSAAGYTF. The CDR3 bases are TGTGCCAGCAGCTTACAGGGTTCTGCGGCTGGCTACACCTTC.

The V gene is TRBV6-5, the J gene TRBJ1-6; 9 nucleotides agree with TRBD1. Trimming at V came to 2 bases and at J to 11 bases, leaving 4 bases not matched to a gene. CDR1 is MNHEY and CDR2 is SVGAGI in the germline V gene. The CDR3 extends over 14 amino acids. Here the CDR3 reads CASSYETGGTPLHF. DNA of the CDR3: TGTGCCAGCAGTTACGAGACAGGGGGGACACCCCTCCACTTT.

The chain is built from TRBV11-2 and TRBJ1-4; a weak D match, TRBD1 (6 bases). Trimming took 5 bases from V and 0 from J, leaving 10 bases between them. The CDR3 contains 15 residues. Germline V gene lookup returns CDR1 SGHAT and CDR2 FQNNGV. CDR3 loop: CASSARQATNEKLFF. The CDR3 DNA reads TGTGCCAGCAGCGCCCGACAGGCAACTAATGAAAAACTGTTTTTT.

The rearrangement joins TRBV5-1 to TRBJ1-1; a possible D gene is TRBD1 (5 bases). V dropped 0 bases and J dropped 0 bases, with 9 bases sitting between them. The CDR3 is 15 residues long. Germline V gene data show CDR1 as SGHRS and CDR2 as YFSETQ. CDR3 coding DNA: TGCGCCAGCAGCTTGGTAGGACACCTGAACACTGAAGCTTTCTTT. As protein: CASSLVGHLNTEAFF.

The chain employs TRBV30 and TRBJ2-7; D may be TRBD2 (5 bases). Germline CDR1 and CDR2: GTSNPN and SVGIG (reference sequence). The CDR3 is 15 residues long. V lost 0 bases and J 4 bases, leaving 16 bases between the germline ends. For the CDR3, the DNA is TGTGCCTGGAGTGTAGTGACTACCTTTCGGTACGAGCAGTACTTC. This sequence encodes CAWSVVTTFRYEQYF.

A single count supports this clone. The chain joins TRBV7-2 to TRBJ2-1; 8 nucleotides match TRBD2. J was trimmed by 3 bases and V by 5 bases; bases with no gene match: 9. The CDR3 has 16 amino acids. CDR1 SGHTA and CDR2 FQGNSA come from the germline V gene. CDR3: CASSPPPGGVYNEQFF. The CDR3 bases are TGTGCCAGCAGCCCCCCTCCGGGGGGGGTCTACAATGAGCAGTTCTTC.

This chain connects TRBV6-5 to TRBJ2-7, with 9 bases fitting TRBD2. The germline CDR1 and CDR2 sequences are MNHEY and SVGAGI. The ends lost 5 bases at V and 5 bases at J; junction bases unmatched: 7. The CDR3 contains 14 residues. The CDR3 bases are TGTGCCAGCAGTCCGCGGGGGGGGACGGACGAGCAGTACTTC. This translates into CASSPRGGTDEQYF.

This chain links TRBV7-7 with TRBJ2-3; a possible D gene is TRBD1 (5 bases). Germline CDR1 is SSHAT and CDR2 is FNYEAQ (reference sequence). The V and J ends lost 4 bases and 4 bases respectively, with 9 bases between them. The CDR3 is 13 residues long. This CDR3 is CASSYRNSDTQYF. The CDR3 DNA follows: TGTGCCAGCAGCTACAGGAATTCAGATACGCAGTATTTT.

The genes are TRBV4-3 and TRBJ1-1; 9 bases match TRBD1. V shed 0 bases and J 0 bases; nucleotides not matched to a gene: 11. Germline V gives CDR1 LGHNA, CDR2 YSLEER. CDR3 size: 19 residues. Here the CDR3 reads CASSQEWTGDPSMNTEAFF. CDR3 bases: TGCGCCAGCAGCCAAGAATGGACAGGGGATCCTTCTATGAACACTGAAGCTTTCTTT.

This clone was seen once. The gene calls are TRBV27 and TRBJ2-2; 10 bases match TRBD1. Trimming removed 3 bases from V and 2 bases from J; junction bases left unmatched: 12. This CDR3 is 19 amino acids long. CDR1 is MNHEY and CDR2 is SMNVEV in the germline V gene (reference sequence). The CDR3 DNA sequence: TGTGCCAGCAGTTTCATGACAGGGGGCTTGGGGCTTAACACCGGGGAGCTGTTTTTT. As protein: CASSFMTGGLGLNTGELFF.

This sequence joins TRBV4-1 and TRBJ2-7, with 7 positions matching TRBD1. CDR1 and CDR2 (germline): MGHRA, YSYEKL. The CDR3 spans 15 residues. Trimming at V came to 4 bases and at J to 6 bases, leaving 12 bases not matched to a gene. The CDR3 region has the DNA TGCGCCAGCAGCCCACGACAACACAGGGGTGGCGAGCAGTACTTC. This encodes CASSPRQHRGGEQYF.

V usage is TRBV7-2 and J usage is TRBJ2-5; 7 bases are a match to TRBD2. Germline CDR1 SGHTA, CDR2 FQGNSA. This CDR3 has 15 amino acids. V dropped 1 base and J dropped 5; count of bases not matched to a gene: 7. The CDR3 sequence: CASSLDRGGRETQYF. In DNA, the CDR3 is TGTGCCAGCAGCTTAGATCGGGGAGGGAGGGAGACCCAGTACTTC.

The chain carries TRBV28 and TRBJ2-3; 10 bases map to TRBD2. The germline V gene encodes CDR1 MDHEN and CDR2 SYDVKM. CDR3 size: 16 residues. V was clipped by 3 bases and J by 0 bases; unmatched bases: 3. CDR3 bases: TGTGCCAGCAGTTTCTCGACTAGCGGGAGCACAGATACGCAGTATTTT. This gives the protein CASSFSTSGSTDTQYF.

This chain joins TRBV27 and TRBJ1-2, with D uncertain. The CDR3 is made up of 15 amino acids. The V and J ends lost 3 bases and 3 bases respectively, with 14 bases between them. Germline values: CDR1 MNHEY, CDR2 SMNVEV (reference sequence). The CDR3 coding sequence is TGTGCCAGCAGTTTTCTTGGCGGGTTGGACTATGGCTACACCTTC. This encodes CASSFLGGLDYGYTF.

The chain carries TRBV5-1 and TRBJ2-7; possible D gene TRBD2, 6 bases. This CDR3 comprises 14 residues. Germline V gene data show CDR1 as SGHRS and CDR2 as YFSETQ. V lost 3 bases and J lost 2, with 12 bases in between. The CDR3 spells CASSSTGTPYEQYF. The CDR3 DNA reads TGCGCCAGCAGCTCAACCGGGACTCCCTACGAGCAGTACTTC.

This clone was detected once. Here the CDR3 DNA reads TGTGCCAGCAGCCCGCAGGGACAGACTTACTACGAGCAGTACTTC. Its protein is CASSPQGQTYYEQYF. The rearrangement links TRBV6-5 to TRBJ2-7, with 7 bases identical to TRBD1. CDR3 length: 15 amino acids. Germline CDR1 MNHEY, CDR2 SVGAGI. Trimming took 6 bases from V and 3 from J; bases not matched to a gene: 11.

The gene calls are TRBV4-1 and TRBJ2-4, with TRBD2 matching 7 bases. Trimming removed 0 bases from V and 5 bases from J; junction bases left unmatched: 4. CDR1 and CDR2 from the germline V gene are MGHRA and YSYEKL. There are 15 residues in the CDR3. CDR3 loop: CASSQDGLEENIQYF. In DNA form, the CDR3 reads TGCGCCAGCAGCCAAGACGGACTAGAAGAAAACATTCAGTACTTC.

The chain carries TRBV27 and TRBJ1-1, with a tentative D call TRBD1 (5 bases). V dropped 5 bases and J dropped 8 bases, with 21 bases sitting between them. The length of the CDR3 is 15 residues. Germline assignment: CDR1 MNHEY and CDR2 SMNVEV (reference sequence). CDR3 bases: TGTGCCAGCAGTACATCGGGGGATCTAGGGCCCGAAGCTTTCTTT. Translation gives CASSTSGDLGPEAFF.

Only one count was recorded for this clone. The chain has TRBV7-9 and TRBJ2-7; D is undetermined. This CDR3 comprises 13 residues. V lost 4 bases and J lost 5, with 12 bases in between. Germline-derived CDR1 and CDR2 are SEHNR and FQNEAQ (reference sequence). The CDR3 DNA reads TGTGCCAGCAGCTCACCCACTTCTAACGAGCAGTACTTC. Translating gives CASSSPTSNEQYF.

CDR3 in DNA: TGTGCCAGCAGCCAAGATATGGGGGAGCGGGAGTACAATGAGCAGTTCTTC. This encodes CASSQDMGEREYNEQFF. The rearrangement joins TRBV4-2 to TRBJ2-1, with 8 bases that match TRBD2. Germline values: CDR1 LGHNA, CDR2 YNFKEQ. There are 17 residues in the CDR3. Trimming cost V 0 bases and J 4 bases; bases outside gene matches: 8.